These 24 T cell receptor beta chains originate from one sample sequenced in a study of blood T cells in healthy people across ages. A second roughly 7 to 11 cycle PCR used barcoded and J-beta primers. TCRdb re-derived calls from the 5' RACE reads in MiXCR, one entry per CDR3 protein. Seen here are about 1,500,000 distinct CDR3 sequences, 28% observed once, and the top ten hold more than 6%. The sample taken for sequencing was blood. All receptors come from a woman in her twenties or thirties in good health.

There are many counts of this clonotype. This chain uses TRBV20-1 with TRBJ2-3, with 8 nucleotides matching TRBD2. V was clipped by 3 bases and J by 4 bases; unmatched bases: 12. The CDR3 is made up of 16 amino acids. The V gene's germline CDR1 is DFQATT and CDR2 SNEGSKA (reference sequence). The CDR3 DNA reads TGCAGTGCTAGTAGAGCGGGAGTTCTGGTTTCAGATACGCAGTATTTT. Encoded protein: CSASRAGVLVSDTQYF.

The chain carries TRBV24-1 and TRBJ2-1; D is ambiguous. Between the trimmed V and J ends, which lost 1 base and 5 bases, there was a span of 8 bases. The CDR3 runs 14 residues. In germline, CDR1 is KGHDR, CDR2 SFDVKD. This chain's CDR3 is CATSDLSGNNEQFF. DNA for the CDR3: TGTGCCACCAGTGATTTATCTGGGAACAATGAGCAGTTCTTC.

At least ten counts were recorded for this clonotype. This rearrangement joins TRBV12-3 or TRBV12-4 to TRBJ1-2; perhaps TRBD1 as D (5 bases). The V gene lost 3 bases and the J gene lost 4 bases, with 12 bases spanning the gap. This CDR3 has 14 residues. The CDR3 reads CASSFSGVLYGYTF. The CDR3 DNA is TGTGCCAGCAGTTTTTCGGGGGTTCTCTATGGCTACACCTTC.

This clonotype was recorded a few times. The chain joins TRBV6-5 to TRBJ2-2; TRBD1 agrees at 9 bases. Germline assignment: CDR1 MNHEY and CDR2 SVGAGI. Trimming cost V 5 bases and J 3 bases; bases outside gene matches: 4. The CDR3 runs 15 residues. In nucleotides, the CDR3 is TGTGCCAGCAGTGCGGACAGGGGTGACACCGGGGAGCTGTTTTTT. It encodes CASSADRGDTGELFF.

This CDR3 reads CASSSPPGVLTF. The CDR3 DNA reads TGTGCCAGCAGCTCCCCCCCCGGCGTCCTGACTTTC. The V call is TRBV9, the J call TRBJ2-6; unclear D gene. CDR1 and CDR2 from the germline V gene are SGDLS and YYNGEE. Trimming took 4 bases from V and 12 from J, leaving 11 bases between them. The CDR3 extends over 12 amino acids.

This clonotype was observed a few times. V usage is TRBV30 and J usage is TRBJ2-5, with D perhaps matching TRBD1 (5 bases). From germline, CDR1 is GTSNPN and CDR2 SVGIG (reference sequence). This CDR3 has 12 amino acids. V lost 2 bases and J lost 11, with 15 bases in between. The CDR3: CAWSSPGPGQYF. The DNA for the CDR3 is TGTGCCTGGAGTTCCCCAGGGCCCGGGCAGTACTTC. The full variable domain, completed using reference TRBV30 and TRBJ2-5, is SQTIHQWPATLVQPVGSPLSLECTVEGTSNPNLYWYRQAAGRGLQLLFYSVGIGQISSEVPQNLSASRPQDRQFILSSKKLLLSDSGFYLCAWSSPGPGQYFGPGTRLLVL.

The chain joins TRBV27 to TRBJ2-7; 7 bases agree with TRBD2. After removal of 6 bases from V and 3 bases from J, the junction contained 11 bases not matched to a gene. This CDR3 contains 15 residues. Germline V gene data show CDR1 as MNHEY and CDR2 as SMNVEV (reference sequence). The CDR3 DNA reads as TGTGCCAGCAGACTCGGACTAGTTTTGGTCTACGAGCAGTACTTC. It encodes CASRLGLVLVYEQYF.

CDR3 nucleotides: TGTGCCAGCTTTGGATCGGGTGGCAATGAGCAGTACTTC. This gives the protein CASFGSGGNEQYF. This chain joins TRBV2 and TRBJ2-5, with D hard to call. CDR3 size: 13 residues. Germline CDR1 and CDR2: SNHLY and FYNNEI. The V gene lost 8 bases and the J gene lost 11 bases, with 21 bases spanning the gap.

This clonotype was found many times. The chain combines TRBV5-1 with TRBJ2-7; D is perhaps TRBD1 (6 bases). Germline CDR1 and CDR2: SGHRS and YFSETQ. Deletions cut 3 bases from V and 5 bases from J, with 18 bases between. The CDR3 length is 15 residues. Written as DNA, the CDR3 is TGCGCCAGCAGCTCACGGGGACAAGATTTCGACGAGCAGTACTTC. Its translation: CASSSRGQDFDEQYF.

Worth noting for this clonotype: Being one base from a much bigger clone, this may be a read error. The chain couples TRBV5-4 to TRBJ2-1; 8 bases match TRBD1. The trim removed 3 bases at V and 13 bases at J, leaving 12 bases unmatched. The length of the CDR3 is 14 residues. The germline V gene has CDR1 SGHNT and CDR2 YYREEE (reference sequence). The CDR3 sequence is CASSSLDRAETQFF. As DNA, the CDR3 is TGTGCCAGCAGCTCCCTGGACAGGGCAGAGACCCAGTTCTTC.

This clonotype was recorded a few times. The V gene is TRBV20-1, the J gene TRBJ2-3; TRBD2 matches at 7 bases. This CDR3 has 14 amino acids. Unmatched junction bases numbered 9, after V lost 5 bases and J lost 4 bases. Germline-derived CDR1 and CDR2 are DFQATT and SNEGSKA (reference sequence). CDR3 sequence reads: CSAATGTNADTQYF. The CDR3 DNA reads as TGCAGTGCTGCCACCGGGACTAACGCAGATACGCAGTATTTT.

CDR3 in DNA: TGTGCCAGCATGGGCAGACTAAGCAATCAGCCCCAGCATTTT. This encodes CASMGRLSNQPQHF. V usage is TRBV12-3 or TRBV12-4 and J usage is TRBJ1-5; D is unresolved. The CDR3 length is 14 residues. Trimming pared 7 bases from V and 1 base from J, leaving 11 bases between.

This clonotype was detected ten times or more. The DNA of the CDR3 is TGTGCCAGCAGCGCTAGCGGGGGGGCCTCCTACAATGAGCAGTTCTTC. It yields the protein CASSASGGASYNEQFF. This chain links TRBV9 with TRBJ2-1, with TRBD2 matching 12 bases. The germline CDR1 and CDR2 sequences are SGDLS and YYNGEE. V was clipped by 3 bases and J by 0 bases; unmatched bases: 1. The length of the CDR3 is 16 residues.

This clonotype was seen only a few times. This may stem from a read error, because a much larger clone lies one nucleotide away. The rearrangement uses TRBV9 and TRBJ2-7; 7 nucleotides line up with TRBD2. The germline CDR1 and CDR2 sequences are SGDLS and YYNGEE. This CDR3 comprises 15 residues. This CDR3 is CTSSVGLAVIYEQYF. In DNA form, the CDR3 reads TGTACCAGCAGCGTAGGGCTAGCGGTAATCTACGAGCAGTACTTC.

This chain links TRBV19 with TRBJ1-2, with 9 bases identical to TRBD1. Trimming removed 6 bases from V and 6 bases from J; junction bases left unmatched: 8. Looked up from germline, CDR1 is LNHDA and CDR2 is SQIVND (reference sequence). The length of the CDR3 is 14 residues. DNA for the CDR3: TGTGCCAGTAGGAGGACAGGGGATAGGAATGGCTACACCTTC. Its protein product is CASRRTGDRNGYTF.

On this clonotype itself: With a much larger clone just one base away, this may be a read error. The CDR3 nucleotides are TGCAGTGCTAGAGACGTGGGTTCTGGGGCCAACGTCCTGACTTTC. Translation gives CSARDVGSGANVLTF. V usage is TRBV20-1 and J usage is TRBJ2-6; D unclear. V was pared by 0 bases and J by 1 base, with 7 bases between. Germline assignment: CDR1 DFQATT and CDR2 SNEGSKA (reference sequence). This CDR3 contains 15 residues.

The genes are TRBV29-1 and TRBJ2-4; a weak D match, TRBD1 (5 bases). This CDR3 has 15 amino acids. Germline V lookup: CDR1 SQVTM, CDR2 ANQGSEA. The germline V and J ends were trimmed by 4 bases and 1 base, with 14 bases remaining between them. The CDR3 DNA sequence: TGCAGCGTTGGGGTCCCAAAGGGGGCCAAAAACATTCAGTACTTC. Its protein is CSVGVPKGAKNIQYF. Supplemented by reference TRBV29-1 and TRBJ2-4, the full variable domain reads SAVISQKPSRDICQRGTSLTIQCQVDSQVTMMFWYRQQPGQSLTLIATANQGSEATYESGFVIDKFPISRPNLTFSTLTVSNMSPEDSSIYLCSVGVPKGAKNIQYFGAGTRLSVL.

This clonotype was picked up one time. This chain joins TRBV7-3 and TRBJ2-1; 7 nucleotides line up with TRBD1. Trimming cost V 5 bases and J 8 bases; bases outside gene matches: 9. Germline V gene lookup returns CDR1 SGHTA and CDR2 FQGTGA. This CDR3 comprises 14 residues. The CDR3 is CASSQGQPADEQFF. DNA for the CDR3: TGTGCCAGCAGCCAGGGACAGCCGGCTGATGAGCAGTTCTTC. The whole variable domain, remainder taken from reference TRBV7-3 and TRBJ2-1, is GAGVSQTPSNKVTEKGKYVELRCDPISGHTALYWYRQSLGQGPEFLIYFQGTGAADDSGLPNDRFFAVRPEGSVSTLKIQRTERGDSAVYLCASSQGQPADEQFFGPGTRLTVL.

About this clonotype: A read error may be the cause here, since a much bigger clone is one base away. The chain employs TRBV24-1 and TRBJ2-4, with 9 positions matching TRBD1. Looked up from germline, CDR1 is KGHDR and CDR2 is SFDVKD. The CDR3 sequence is 12 residues long. DNA of the CDR3: TGTGCCGCCAGTGACAGGGGGTACTTTCAGTACTTC. This sequence encodes CAASDRGYFQYF.

The V gene is TRBV5-1, the J gene TRBJ2-5; TRBD1 is a possible D gene (6 bases). Germline V gene lookup returns CDR1 SGHRS and CDR2 YFSETQ. With 0 bases removed from V and 2 bases from J, the gap between germline ends came to 14 bases. The CDR3 contains 16 residues. The CDR3 sequence: CASSLVSGTLQETQYF. CDR3 in DNA: TGCGCCAGCAGCTTGGTGTCGGGGACACTACAAGAGACCCAGTACTTC.

About this clonotype itself: This may be a read error, as it is one base from a much larger clone. The chain carries TRBV7-2 and TRBJ1-4; D may be TRBD1 (6 bases). The germline CDR1 and CDR2 sequences are SGHTA and FQGNSA. This CDR3 contains 14 residues. CDR3 residues: CVSSLPDSNEKLFF. CDR3 bases: TGTGTCAGCAGCTTACCGGACAGTAATGAAAAACTGTTTTTT.

This clonotype showed up just a few times. This chain uses TRBV7-2 with TRBJ2-6, with unresolved D. Germline assignment: CDR1 SGHTA and CDR2 FQGNSA. V was shortened by 5 bases and J by 2 bases, with 7 bases between the two germline ends. This CDR3 is 14 amino acids long. The CDR3 protein is CASSTPTGANVLTF. DNA for the CDR3: TGTGCCAGCAGCACCCCGACTGGGGCCAACGTCCTGACTTTC.

This clonotype appeared a few times. This chain joins TRBV2 and TRBJ2-3, with D unclear. With 8 bases removed from V and 5 bases from J, the gap between germline ends came to 14 bases. Germline CDR1 reads SNHLY; CDR2 reads FYNNEI. This CDR3 region has 13 residues. The CDR3 loop reads CASVLRDGDTQYF. The DNA of the CDR3 is TGTGCCAGCGTCTTGCGCGATGGAGATACGCAGTATTTT. The full variable domain, in which reference TRBV2 and TRBJ2-3 provide the parts outside the CDR3, is EPEVTQTPSHQVTQMGQEVILRCVPISNHLYFYWYRQILGQKVEFLVSFYNNEISEKSEIFDDQFSVERPDGSNFTLKIRSTKLEDSAMYFCASVLRDGDTQYFGPGTRLTVL.

The table lists this clonotype with many counts. The chain recombines TRBV20-1 with TRBJ2-7; D is unclear. Germline V gene sequence: CDR1 DFQATT, CDR2 SNEGSKA (reference sequence). The CDR3 is 11 residues long. The V gene lost 6 bases and the J gene lost 3 bases, with 9 bases spanning the gap. The CDR3 DNA reads as TGCAGTGCCCCTATAGACTACGAGCAGTACTTC. Residues: CSAPIDYEQYF.